Included here is one TCR beta chain sequence, with context. These data are taken from a study of control samples from healthy donors and cancer patients. The repertoire was sequenced with immunoSEQ multiplex PCR; TCRdb's copy has only in-frame clones and lacks some. In the table there are under 130,000 clones, 83% of which are singletons. Per the germline V gene, CDR1 is PRHDT and CDR2 is FYEKMQ (reference sequence). Trimming cost V 0 bases and J 2 bases; bases outside gene matches: 2. CDR3 size: 15 residues. The rearrangement uses TRBV13 and TRBJ2-5; 8 bases match TRBD1. The sequence derives from a woman aged 45-65 years in good health. The specimen was blood. The CDR3 region is CASSLGTGGQETQYF. CDR3 DNA sequence: TGTGCCAGCAGCTTAGGTACAGGGGGGCAAGAGACCCAGTACTTC.